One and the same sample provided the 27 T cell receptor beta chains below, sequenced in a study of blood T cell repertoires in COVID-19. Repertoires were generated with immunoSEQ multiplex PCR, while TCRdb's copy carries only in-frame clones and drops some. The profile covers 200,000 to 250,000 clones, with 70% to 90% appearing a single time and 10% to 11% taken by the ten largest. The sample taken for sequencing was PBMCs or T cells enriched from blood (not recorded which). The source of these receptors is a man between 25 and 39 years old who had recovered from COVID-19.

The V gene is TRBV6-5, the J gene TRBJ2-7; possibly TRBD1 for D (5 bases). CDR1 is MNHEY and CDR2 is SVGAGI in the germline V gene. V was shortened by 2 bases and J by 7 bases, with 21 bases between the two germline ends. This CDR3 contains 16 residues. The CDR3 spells CASSYRTGSSRGEQYF. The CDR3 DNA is TGTGCCAGCAGTTACCGAACCGGGTCCTCTAGGGGAGAGCAGTACTTC.

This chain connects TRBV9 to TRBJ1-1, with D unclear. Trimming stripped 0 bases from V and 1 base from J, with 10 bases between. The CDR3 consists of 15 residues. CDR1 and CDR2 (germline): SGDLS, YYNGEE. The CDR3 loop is CASSVGGTPNTEAFF. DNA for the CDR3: TGTGCCAGCAGCGTAGGTGGCACCCCGAACACTGAAGCTTTCTTT.

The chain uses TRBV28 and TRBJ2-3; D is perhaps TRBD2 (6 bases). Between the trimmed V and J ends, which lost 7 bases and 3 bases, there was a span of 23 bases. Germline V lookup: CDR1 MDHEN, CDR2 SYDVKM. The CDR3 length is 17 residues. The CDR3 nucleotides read TGTGCCAGCATCCCCATGACCCCTAGCGATTGGACAGATACGCAGTATTTT. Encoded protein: CASIPMTPSDWTDTQYF. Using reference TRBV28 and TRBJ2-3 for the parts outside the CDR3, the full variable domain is DVKVTQSSRYLVKRTGEKVFLECVQDMDHENMFWYRQDPGLGLRLIYFSYDVKMKEKGDIPEGYSVSREKKERFSLILESASTNQTSMYLCASIPMTPSDWTDTQYFGPGTRLTVL.

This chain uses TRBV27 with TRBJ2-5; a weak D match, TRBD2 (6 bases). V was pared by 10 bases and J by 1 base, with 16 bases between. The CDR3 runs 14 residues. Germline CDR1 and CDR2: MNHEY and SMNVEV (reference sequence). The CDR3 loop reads CATSGLATQETQYF. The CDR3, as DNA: TGTGCCACCTCGGGACTCGCCACCCAAGAGACCCAGTACTTC.

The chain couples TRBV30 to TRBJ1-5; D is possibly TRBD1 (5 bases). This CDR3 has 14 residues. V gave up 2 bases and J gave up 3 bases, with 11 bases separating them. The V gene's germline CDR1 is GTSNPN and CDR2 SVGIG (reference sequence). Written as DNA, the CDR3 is TGTGCCTGGAGTACAGGAAGCCACAATCAGCCCCAGCATTTT. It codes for CAWSTGSHNQPQHF. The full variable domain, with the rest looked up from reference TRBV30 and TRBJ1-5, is SQTIHQWPATLVQPVGSPLSLECTVEGTSNPNLYWYRQAAGRGLQLLFYSVGIGQISSEVPQNLSASRPQDRQFILSSKKLLLSDSGFYLCAWSTGSHNQPQHFGDGTRLSIL.

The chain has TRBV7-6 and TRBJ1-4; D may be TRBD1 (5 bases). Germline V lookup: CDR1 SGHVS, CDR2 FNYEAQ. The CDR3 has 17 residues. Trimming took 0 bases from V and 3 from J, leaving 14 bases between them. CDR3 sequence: CASSLARSGMSNEKLFF. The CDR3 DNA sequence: TGTGCCAGCAGCTTAGCGCGGTCAGGGATGTCTAATGAAAAACTGTTTTTT.

CDR3 amino acids: CASSLWGEGDTQYF. The CDR3 nucleotides read TGTGCCAGCAGCTTGTGGGGGGAGGGGGATACGCAGTATTTT. The V and J genes are TRBV7-2 and TRBJ2-3; 7 positions agree with TRBD2. The CDR3 extends over 14 amino acids. Trimming took 3 bases from V and 6 from J; bases not matched to a gene: 6. Per germline, CDR1 SGHTA and CDR2 FQGNSA.

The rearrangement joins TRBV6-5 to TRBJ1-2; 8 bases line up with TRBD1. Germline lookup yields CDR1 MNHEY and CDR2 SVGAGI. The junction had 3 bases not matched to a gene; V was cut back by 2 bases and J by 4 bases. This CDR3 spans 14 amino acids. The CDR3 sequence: CASSYGQGTYGYTF. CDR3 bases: TGTGCCAGCAGTTACGGACAGGGAACCTATGGCTACACCTTC.

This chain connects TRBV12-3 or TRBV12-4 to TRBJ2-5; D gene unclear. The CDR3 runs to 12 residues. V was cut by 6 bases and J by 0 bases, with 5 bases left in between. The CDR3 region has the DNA TGTGCCAGCAGGGAGAACCAAGAGACCCAGTACTTC. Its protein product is CASRENQETQYF.

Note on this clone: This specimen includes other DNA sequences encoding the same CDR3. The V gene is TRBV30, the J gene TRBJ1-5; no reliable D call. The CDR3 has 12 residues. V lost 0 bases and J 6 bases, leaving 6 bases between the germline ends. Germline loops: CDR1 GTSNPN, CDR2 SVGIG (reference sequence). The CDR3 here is CAWSVRGQPQHF. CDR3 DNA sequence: TGTGCCTGGAGTGTACGGGGTCAGCCCCAGCATTTT.

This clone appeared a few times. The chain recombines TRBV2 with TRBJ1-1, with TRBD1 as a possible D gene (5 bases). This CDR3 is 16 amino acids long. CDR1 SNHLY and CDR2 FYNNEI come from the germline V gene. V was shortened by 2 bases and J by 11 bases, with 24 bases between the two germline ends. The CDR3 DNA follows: TGTGCCAGCAGTGAATCCCTCCACAGGTTAGGGGTCGATGCTTTCTTT. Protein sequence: CASSESLHRLGVDAFF.

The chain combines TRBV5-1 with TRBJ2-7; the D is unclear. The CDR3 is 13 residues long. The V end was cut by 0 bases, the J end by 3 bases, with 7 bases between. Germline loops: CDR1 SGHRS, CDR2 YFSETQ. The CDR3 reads CASSLAAVYEQYF. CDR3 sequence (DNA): TGCGCCAGCAGCTTGGCCGCAGTCTACGAGCAGTACTTC.

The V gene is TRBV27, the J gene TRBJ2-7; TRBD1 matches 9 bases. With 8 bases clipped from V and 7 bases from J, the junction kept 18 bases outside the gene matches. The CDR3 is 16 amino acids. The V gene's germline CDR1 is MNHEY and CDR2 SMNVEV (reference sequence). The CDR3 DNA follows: TGTGCCAGCTCACCGACGACGGGACAGGGTGGTCGTGAGCAGTACTTC. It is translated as CASSPTTGQGGREQYF.

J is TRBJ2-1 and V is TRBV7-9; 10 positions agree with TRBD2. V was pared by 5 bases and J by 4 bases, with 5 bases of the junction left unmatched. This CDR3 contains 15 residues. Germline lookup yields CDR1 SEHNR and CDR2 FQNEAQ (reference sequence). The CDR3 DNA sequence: TGTGCCAGCAGCCTTAGCGGGGGGAAATACAATGAGCAGTTCTTC. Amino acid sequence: CASSLSGGKYNEQFF. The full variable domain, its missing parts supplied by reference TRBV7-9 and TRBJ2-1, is DTGVSQNPRHKITKRGQNVTFRCDPISEHNRLYWYRQTLGQGPEFLTYFQNEAQLEKSRLLSDRFSAERPKGSFSTLEIQRTEQGDSAMYLCASSLSGGKYNEQFFGPGTRLTVL.

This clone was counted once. The DNA for the CDR3 is TGTGCCAGCAGTGGAGTTTCTGGGAGAAGCAATCAGCCCCAGCATTTT. Protein product: CASSGVSGRSNQPQHF. J is TRBJ1-5 and V is TRBV6-2 or TRBV6-3; D is uncertain. This CDR3 spans 16 amino acids. Deletions cut 5 bases from V and 1 base from J, with 15 bases between. The germline V gene encodes CDR1 MNHEY and CDR2 SVGEGT.

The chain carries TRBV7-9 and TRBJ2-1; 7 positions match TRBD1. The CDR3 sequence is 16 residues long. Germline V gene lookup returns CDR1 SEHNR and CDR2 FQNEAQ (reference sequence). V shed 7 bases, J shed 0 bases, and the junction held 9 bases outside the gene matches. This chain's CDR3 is CASNKGGGSSYNEQFF. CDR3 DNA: TGTGCCAGCAACAAAGGGGGCGGAAGCTCCTACAATGAGCAGTTCTTC.

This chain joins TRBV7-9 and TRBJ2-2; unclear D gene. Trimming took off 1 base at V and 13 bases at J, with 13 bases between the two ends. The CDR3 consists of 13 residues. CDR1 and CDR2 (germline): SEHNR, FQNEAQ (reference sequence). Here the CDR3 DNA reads TGTGCCAGCAGCTTAGATGGCACAACTACGCTGTTTTTT. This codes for CASSLDGTTTLFF.

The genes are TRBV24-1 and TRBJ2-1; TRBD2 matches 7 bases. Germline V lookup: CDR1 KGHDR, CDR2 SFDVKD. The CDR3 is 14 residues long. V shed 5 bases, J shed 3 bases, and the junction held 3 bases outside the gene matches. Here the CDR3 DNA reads TGTGCCACCAGTGGTCTAGCGGACTACAATGAGCAGTTCTTC. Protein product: CATSGLADYNEQFF.

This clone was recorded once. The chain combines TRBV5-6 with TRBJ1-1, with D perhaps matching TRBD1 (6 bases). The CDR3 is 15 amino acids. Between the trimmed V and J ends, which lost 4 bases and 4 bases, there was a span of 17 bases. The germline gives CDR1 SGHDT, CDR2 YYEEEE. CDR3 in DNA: TGTGCCAGCAGCCTACAGGGCAATGGTGCCACTGAAGCTTTCTTT. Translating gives CASSLQGNGATEAFF.

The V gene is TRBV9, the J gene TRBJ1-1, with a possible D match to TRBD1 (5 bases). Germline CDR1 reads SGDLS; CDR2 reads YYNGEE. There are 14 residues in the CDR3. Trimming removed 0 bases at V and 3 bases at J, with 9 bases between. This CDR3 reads CASSVGQGDTEAFF. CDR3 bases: TGTGCCAGCAGCGTAGGGCAGGGTGACACTGAAGCTTTCTTT.

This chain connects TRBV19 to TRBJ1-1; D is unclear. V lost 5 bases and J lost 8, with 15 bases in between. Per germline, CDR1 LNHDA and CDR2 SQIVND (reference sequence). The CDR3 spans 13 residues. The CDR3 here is CASSLREGDEAFF. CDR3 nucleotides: TGTGCCAGTAGTCTCCGGGAGGGAGACGAAGCTTTCTTT.

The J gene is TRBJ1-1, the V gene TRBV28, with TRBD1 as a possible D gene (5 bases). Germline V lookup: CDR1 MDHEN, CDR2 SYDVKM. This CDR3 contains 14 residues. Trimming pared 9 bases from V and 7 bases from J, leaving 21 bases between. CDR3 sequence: CASILGRVQGEAFF. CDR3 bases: TGTGCCAGTATCCTAGGCCGGGTCCAGGGTGAAGCTTTCTTT.

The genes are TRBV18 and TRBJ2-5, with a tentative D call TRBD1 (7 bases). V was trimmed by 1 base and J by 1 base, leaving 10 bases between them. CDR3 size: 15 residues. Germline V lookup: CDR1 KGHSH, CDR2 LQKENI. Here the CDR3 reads CASSPQQGGQETQYF. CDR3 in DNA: TGTGCCAGCTCACCACAGCAGGGGGGCCAAGAGACCCAGTACTTC. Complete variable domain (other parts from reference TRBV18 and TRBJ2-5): NAGVMQNPRHLVRRRGQEARLRCSPMKGHSHVYWYRQLPEEGLKFMVYLQKENIIDESGMPKERFSAEFPKEGPSILRIQQVVRGDSAAYFCASSPQQGGQETQYFGPGTRLLVL.

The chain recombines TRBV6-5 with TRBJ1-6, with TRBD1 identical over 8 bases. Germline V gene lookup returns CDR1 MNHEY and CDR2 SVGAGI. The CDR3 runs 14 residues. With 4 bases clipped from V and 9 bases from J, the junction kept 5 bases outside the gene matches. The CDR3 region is CASSSGQGGSPLHF. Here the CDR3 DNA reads TGTGCCAGCAGTTCCGGACAGGGAGGTTCACCCCTCCACTTT.

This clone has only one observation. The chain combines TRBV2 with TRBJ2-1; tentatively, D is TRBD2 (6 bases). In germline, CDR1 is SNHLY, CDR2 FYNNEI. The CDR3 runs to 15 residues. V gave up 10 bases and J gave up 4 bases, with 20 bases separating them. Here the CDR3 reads CAISRGSGKYNEQFF. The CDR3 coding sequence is TGTGCCATTTCCCGGGGGAGCGGCAAGTACAATGAGCAGTTCTTC.

The CDR3 here is CASILEGGGETQYF. The CDR3 bases are TGTGCCAGCATCCTAGAGGGGGGAGGGGAGACCCAGTACTTC. The chain has TRBV11-2 and TRBJ2-5, with D possibly TRBD2 on 7 matching bases. With 7 bases removed from V and 5 bases from J, the gap between germline ends came to 17 bases. This CDR3 region has 14 residues. CDR1 is SGHAT and CDR2 is FQNNGV in the germline V gene.

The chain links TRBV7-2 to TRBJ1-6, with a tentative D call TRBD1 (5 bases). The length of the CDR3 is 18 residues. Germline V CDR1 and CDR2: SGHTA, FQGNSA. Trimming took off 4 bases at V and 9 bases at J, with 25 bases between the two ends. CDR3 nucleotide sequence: TGTGCCAGCAGCTCCCCCCCCCGGGGGAGCGTTTCCAGTTCACCCCTCCACTTT. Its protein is CASSSPPRGSVSSSPLHF. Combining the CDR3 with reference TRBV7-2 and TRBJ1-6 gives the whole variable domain GAGVSQSPSNKVTEKGKDVELRCDPISGHTALYWYRQSLGQGLEFLIYFQGNSAPDKSGLPSDRFSAERTGGSVSTLTIQRTQQEDSAVYLCASSSPPRGSVSSSPLHFGNGTRLTVT.